This T cell receptor beta chain was obtained from a study of shared clonotypes between healthy human individuals. Study in general: A donor's plate count was three for CD4 naive and three for CD4 memory; CD8 naive had two and CD8 memory one. Study observations and caveats: Non-shared clonotypes had lower generation probabilities than clonotypes shared by all four sorted-subset donors.

About this clone itself: Its antigen is currently unknown.

This table comes from immunoSEQ multiplex PCR, and its TCRdb copy is limited to in-frame clones, with some not included. The data hold nearly 1 million clones, with less than 85% observed a single time. Investigators divided CD4+ cells into CD45RA+ naive and CD45RA-negative memory subsets. This receptor was taken from a man between 18 and 35 years old in good health. Sequenced: memory CD4+ T cells sorted from blood. Subset given: CD45RA-negative fraction.

CDR3 nucleotides: TGTGCCAGCAGGGAGGATGTGAGGGCCGGGGAGCTGTTTTTT. This gives the protein CASREDVRAGELFF. The chain recombines TRBV6-5 with TRBJ2-2; possibly TRBD2 for D (5 bases). The CDR3 sequence is 14 residues long. The V end was cut by 6 bases, the J end by 6 bases, with 14 bases between. In germline, CDR1 is MNHEY, CDR2 SVGAGI.